This passage covers 31 T cell receptor beta chains from one sample sequenced in a study of blood T cell repertoires in COVID-19. Produced via immunoSEQ multiplex PCR; TCRdb's table is partial and in-frame only. The sample lists about 140,000 clones; almost 85% were seen once. Material: PBMCs or T cells enriched from blood (not recorded which). The receptor set was obtained from a woman aged 45-65 years with acute COVID-19.

V usage is TRBV19 and J usage is TRBJ1-5; TRBD1 aligns across 7 bases. The CDR3 has 17 amino acids. Germline V gives CDR1 LNHDA, CDR2 SQIVND (reference sequence). J gave up 4 bases and V 3 bases, and 12 bases lay outside the gene matches. The CDR3 DNA reads as TGTGCCAGTAGTATCAACAGGGGTCGGACGATAAATCAGCCCCAGCATTTT. It yields the protein CASSINRGRTINQPQHF.

The V gene is TRBV19, the J gene TRBJ2-1; 8 positions match TRBD2. With 1 base clipped from V and 10 bases from J, the junction kept 6 bases outside the gene matches. The CDR3 runs 14 residues. CDR1 is LNHDA, CDR2 SQIVND, per germline (reference sequence). CDR3 DNA sequence: TGTGCCAGTAGTATAGGGACTAGCCCCCAGGAGCAGTTCTTC. Its translation is CASSIGTSPQEQFF.

Written as DNA, the CDR3 is TGTGCCAGCAAGGGACAGGAGGATCAGCCCCAGCATTTT. Encoded protein: CASKGQEDQPQHF. The chain is built from TRBV2 and TRBJ1-5, with 8 nucleotides matching TRBD1. There are 13 residues in the CDR3. From germline, CDR1 is SNHLY and CDR2 FYNNEI. Unmatched junction bases numbered 4, after V lost 7 bases and J lost 5 bases.

V usage is TRBV7-3 and J usage is TRBJ2-3; TRBD1 matches 8 bases. V lost 2 bases to trimming and J lost 5 bases; unmatched junction nucleotides: 3. The CDR3 extends over 14 amino acids. Germline loops: CDR1 SGHTA, CDR2 FQGTGA. CDR3 in DNA: TGTGCCAGCAGCTTACAGGGGGCTAAAGATACGCAGTATTTT. It encodes CASSLQGAKDTQYF.

With respect to this clone: This may stem from a read error, because a much larger clone lies one nucleotide away. The CDR3 loop is CASSLRGTEAFF. The CDR3, as DNA: TGTGCCAGCAGCTTACGGGGCACTGAAGCTTTCTTT. The J gene is TRBJ1-1, the V gene TRBV12-3 or TRBV12-4; no definite D call. The CDR3 runs 12 residues. Trimming took off 6 bases at V and 4 bases at J, with 9 bases between the two ends.

This chain links TRBV28 with TRBJ1-2; D remains ambiguous. V shed 7 bases and J shed 4 bases, with 22 bases lying between them. The germline V gene encodes CDR1 MDHEN and CDR2 SYDVKM. The CDR3 has 16 amino acids. This chain's CDR3 is CASTKQAPTGFYGYTF. The DNA for the CDR3 is TGTGCCAGCACCAAGCAAGCGCCGACTGGGTTCTATGGCTACACCTTC.

The chain combines TRBV29-1 with TRBJ2-1, with 8 bases aligning to TRBD1. Unmatched junction bases numbered 14, after V lost 6 bases and J lost 1 base. The germline V gene has CDR1 SQVTM and CDR2 ANQGSEA. The length of the CDR3 is 17 residues. CDR3 DNA: TGCAGCGTCCGGGGAGGAGCAGGGGGCTTTTCCTACAATGAGCAGTTCTTC. Amino acids: CSVRGGAGGFSYNEQFF.

This sequence joins TRBV5-1 and TRBJ1-1; 8 bases are shared with TRBD1. Losses at the gene ends were 0 bases for V and 8 bases for J; bases not matched to a gene: 6. The CDR3 contains 14 residues. Germline V gives CDR1 SGHRS, CDR2 YFSETQ. The CDR3 loop is CASSLVAGGGEAFF. In nucleotides, the CDR3 is TGCGCCAGCAGCTTGGTGGCAGGGGGCGGGGAAGCTTTCTTT.

The gene calls are TRBV19 and TRBJ1-5, with TRBD1 identical over 9 bases. From germline, CDR1 is LNHDA and CDR2 SQIVND (reference sequence). V shed 10 bases, J shed 4 bases, and the junction held 11 bases outside the gene matches. This CDR3 spans 15 amino acids. CDR3 protein: CATRKGQGTNQPQHF. The CDR3 DNA follows: TGTGCCACTAGGAAGGGACAGGGCACGAATCAGCCCCAGCATTTT. Filled out from reference TRBV19 and TRBJ1-5, the complete variable domain reads DGGITQSPKYLFRKEGQNVTLSCEQNLNHDAMYWYRQDPGQGLRLIYYSQIVNDFQKGDIAEGYSVSREKKESFPLTVTSAQKNPTAFYLCATRKGQGTNQPQHFGDGTRLSIL.

This chain uses TRBV2 with TRBJ2-2; 9 positions match TRBD2. There are 16 residues in the CDR3. V lost 4 bases, J lost 4 bases, and 7 bases stayed unmatched. CDR1 and CDR2 (germline): SNHLY, FYNNEI. CDR3 residues: CASSGGGRALTGELFF. In DNA form, the CDR3 reads TGTGCCAGCAGTGGGGGCGGGAGGGCCCTCACCGGGGAGCTGTTTTTT.

Points on this clone: The sample has other DNA sequences that encode this CDR3 too. The rearrangement links TRBV9 to TRBJ2-7, with TRBD1 matching 7 bases. The CDR3 length is 14 residues. CDR1 and CDR2 from the germline V gene are SGDLS and YYNGEE. With 2 bases clipped from V and 3 bases from J, the junction kept 5 bases outside the gene matches. CDR3 nucleotide sequence: TGTGCCAGCAGCGTGCAAGGGGACAGCTACGAGCAGTACTTC. It codes for CASSVQGDSYEQYF.

The J gene is TRBJ2-7, the V gene TRBV2, with 7 bases that match TRBD1. From germline, CDR1 is SNHLY and CDR2 FYNNEI. The CDR3 has 14 amino acids. Trimming took 6 bases from V and 3 from J; bases not matched to a gene: 8. The CDR3 DNA reads as TGTGCCAGCAGAGACCGGGACAGCCTCTACGAGCAGTACTTC. Its translation is CASRDRDSLYEQYF. Looking up the rest from reference TRBV2 and TRBJ2-7 gives the full variable domain: EPEVTQTPSHQVTQMGQEVILRCVPISNHLYFYWYRQILGQKVEFLVSFYNNEISEKSEIFDDQFSVERPDGSNFTLKIRSTKLEDSAMYFCASRDRDSLYEQYFGPGTRLTVT.

The V call is TRBV2, the J call TRBJ1-1; D is possibly TRBD1 (5 bases). V was cut by 1 base and J by 4 bases, with 19 bases left in between. Looked up from germline, CDR1 is SNHLY and CDR2 is FYNNEI. The CDR3 is made up of 17 amino acids. CDR3 DNA: TGTGCCAGCAGTGAAGTGCAGCGGGGCCTCTACTCCACTGAAGCTTTCTTT. It encodes CASSEVQRGLYSTEAFF.

The chain has TRBV10-2 and TRBJ2-7; D is possibly TRBD1 (5 bases). The CDR3 sequence is 13 residues long. Germline loops: CDR1 WSHSY, CDR2 SAAADI. Trimming shortened V by 11 bases and J by 1 base, and 15 bases separated the two germline ends. Written as DNA, the CDR3 is TGCGCCTGCCAGGAAGGGGTGTCCTACGAGCAGTACTTC. Protein product: CACQEGVSYEQYF.

The sample holds one count of this clone. The J gene is TRBJ2-3, the V gene TRBV18; TRBD2 is a possible D gene (6 bases). The germline gives CDR1 KGHSH, CDR2 LQKENI. Trimming removed 3 bases at V and 2 bases at J, with 9 bases between. CDR3 size: 14 residues. The CDR3 spells CASSPGLNTDTQYF. CDR3 sequence (DNA): TGTGCCAGCTCACCGGGACTGAACACAGATACGCAGTATTTT.

The chain employs TRBV4-2 and TRBJ1-4; 8 bases align to TRBD1. The V gene end was trimmed by 0 bases and the J gene end by 4 bases; junction bases not matched to a gene: 4. The CDR3 spans 16 residues. Germline CDR1 and CDR2: LGHNA and YNFKEQ. The CDR3 protein is CASSQDMGQVNEKLFF. CDR3 in DNA: TGTGCCAGCAGCCAAGATATGGGACAGGTTAATGAAAAACTGTTTTTT.

This clone was recorded once. J is TRBJ2-7 and V is TRBV20-1, with D unresolved. The CDR3 is 11 amino acids. Germline CDR1 is DFQATT and CDR2 is SNEGSKA (reference sequence). V lost 6 bases and J 3 bases, leaving 9 bases between the germline ends. The chain's CDR3 is CSAGEGYEQYF. The CDR3, as DNA: TGCAGTGCCGGAGAAGGCTACGAGCAGTACTTC.

The sample holds a few counts of this clone. The chain recombines TRBV3-1 (or the pseudogene TRBV3-2) with TRBJ1-4, with 9 bases that match TRBD1. Germline-derived CDR1 and CDR2 are LGHDT and YNNKEL (reference sequence). Germline trimming cut 4 bases from V and 5 bases from J; bases unmatched to any gene: 8. The CDR3 length is 16 residues. DNA for the CDR3: TGTGCCAGCAGCCCCCACTCAGGACAGGGGAATGAAAAACTGTTTTTT. The encoded protein is CASSPHSGQGNEKLFF.

V and J are TRBV4-3 and TRBJ2-7, with a possible D match to TRBD2 (6 bases). V was cut by 0 bases and J by 2 bases, with 14 bases left in between. Germline CDR1 and CDR2: LGHNA and YSLEER. The CDR3 is made up of 16 amino acids. The CDR3 reads CASSQDLSGEPYEQYF. The CDR3 DNA sequence: TGCGCCAGCAGCCAAGATCTGTCGGGAGAGCCCTACGAGCAGTACTTC.

In nucleotides, the CDR3 is TGTGCCAGCAGTTACGGGGCAGGGGGCCGGGGTGAAGCTTTCTTT. Encoded protein: CASSYGAGGRGEAFF. This sequence joins TRBV6-6 and TRBJ1-1; 8 positions agree with TRBD1. Losses at the gene ends were 2 bases for V and 7 bases for J; bases not matched to a gene: 9. The germline CDR1 and CDR2 sequences are MNHNY and SVGAGI (reference sequence). The CDR3 loop spans 15 amino acids.

Concerning this clone itself: Other DNA sequences in this sample translate to the same CDR3. This chain joins TRBV11-2 and TRBJ2-1; D remains unclear. V was trimmed by 0 bases and J by 0 bases, leaving 6 bases between them. The CDR3 runs 15 residues. The germline V gene encodes CDR1 SGHAT and CDR2 FQNNGV. CDR3 nucleotide sequence: TGTGCCAGCAGCTTAGATCTGAGCTCCTACAATGAGCAGTTCTTC. Protein product: CASSLDLSSYNEQFF.

The rearrangement joins TRBV25-1 to TRBJ2-3, with 7 bases matching TRBD1. The length of the CDR3 is 17 residues. In germline, CDR1 is MGHDK, CDR2 SYGVNS. After removal of 3 bases from V and 6 bases from J, the junction contained 15 bases not matched to a gene. Here the CDR3 reads CASSDMGTVGAGDTQYF. In DNA, the CDR3 is TGTGCCAGCAGTGATATGGGGACAGTAGGGGCAGGGGATACGCAGTATTTT.

About this clone: Germline and junction disagree at one end, which may indicate a read error. V is TRBV29-1 and J is TRBJ2-1; D ambiguous. Per the germline V gene, CDR1 is SQVTM and CDR2 is ANQGSEA. This CDR3 is built from 16 residues. This CDR3 reads CSPQRIGRASNNEQFF. CDR3 coding DNA: TGCAGTCCTCAGAGGATTGGCCGCGCCTCCAACAATGAGCAGTTCTTC.

The chain joins TRBV14 to TRBJ2-5; no clear D. Trimming took 1 base from V and 5 from J, leaving 8 bases between them. The length of the CDR3 is 13 residues. Germline V lookup: CDR1 SGHDN, CDR2 FVKESK. The CDR3 is CASSQVRHETQYF. Here the CDR3 DNA reads TGTGCCAGCAGCCAAGTCAGGCACGAGACCCAGTACTTC.

This clone was seen a handful of times. V gene TRBV14 combines with J gene TRBJ1-1; TRBD1 matches 7 bases. CDR3 length: 18 residues. V dropped 1 base and J dropped 0; count of bases not matched to a gene: 11. From germline, CDR1 is SGHDN and CDR2 FVKESK. The CDR3 DNA sequence: TGTGCCAGCAGCCAAGCATTAACAGGGGTATTAATGAACACTGAAGCTTTCTTT. Translation: CASSQALTGVLMNTEAFF.

The V call is TRBV5-4, the J call TRBJ2-1; D unclear. Germline CDR1 reads SGHNT; CDR2 reads YYREEE (reference sequence). V dropped 2 bases and J dropped 7 bases, with 7 bases sitting between them. The CDR3 is 12 residues long. This CDR3 is CASSLARNEQFF. CDR3 in DNA: TGTGCCAGCAGCTTAGCAAGAAATGAGCAGTTCTTC.

V and J are TRBV7-8 and TRBJ1-6, with unresolved D. V was shortened by 1 base and J by 4 bases, with 8 bases between the two germline ends. CDR3 length equals 15 residues. Germline V gene lookup returns CDR1 SGHVS and CDR2 FQNEAQ. CDR3 in DNA: TGTGCCAGCAGCTTAGGGCGGGGTTATAATTCACCCCTCCACTTT. This gives the protein CASSLGRGYNSPLHF.

This sequence joins TRBV30 and TRBJ1-5; D is perhaps TRBD1 (5 bases). V shed 0 bases and J shed 9 bases, with 12 bases lying between them. CDR1 is GTSNPN, CDR2 SVGIG, per germline (reference sequence). CDR3 length: 13 amino acids. In DNA form, the CDR3 reads TGTGCCTGGAGTGTACAGGAATTGCTGCCCCAGCATTTT. This gives the protein CAWSVQELLPQHF.

J is TRBJ2-7 and V is TRBV18; D is uncertain. This CDR3 has 13 amino acids. With 3 bases removed from V and 7 bases from J, the gap between germline ends came to 13 bases. Germline V CDR1 and CDR2: KGHSH, LQKENI. As DNA, the CDR3 is TGTGCCAGCTCACCTAACTCAGGCAGGGAGCAGTACTTC. Amino acid sequence: CASSPNSGREQYF. Full variable domain (remainder filled in from reference TRBV18 and TRBJ2-7): NAGVMQNPRHLVRRRGQEARLRCSPMKGHSHVYWYRQLPEEGLKFMVYLQKENIIDESGMPKERFSAEFPKEGPSILRIQQVVRGDSAAYFCASSPNSGREQYFGPGTRLTVT.

This clone was recorded once. The V and J genes are TRBV6-2 or TRBV6-3 and TRBJ1-2, with D perhaps TRBD1 (5 bases). Trimming left V 0 bases short and J 1 base short, with 12 bases between. Germline loops: CDR1 MNHEY, CDR2 SVGEGT. The CDR3 totals 16 residues. CDR3 in DNA: TGTGCCAGCAGTTACTCGGGTGCAGGGCTTAACTATGGCTACACCTTC. This translates into CASSYSGAGLNYGYTF.

This chain links TRBV2 with TRBJ1-1; 8 positions match TRBD1. This CDR3 has 13 residues. V shed 6 bases and J 3 bases; nucleotides not matched to a gene: 3. CDR1 SNHLY and CDR2 FYNNEI come from the germline V gene. CDR3 residues: CASSTQGDTEAFF. CDR3 nucleotides: TGTGCCAGCAGCACACAGGGGGACACTGAAGCTTTCTTT.